These 25 T cell receptor beta chains were all obtained from the same sample, sequenced in a study of cytomegalovirus exposure and HLA in healthy donors. The PCR used 60 Vbeta and 13 Jbeta primers. Profiled with immunoSEQ multiplex PCR; TCRdb holds only in-frame clones, not every one. The repertoire has about 140,000 clones, less than 80% of them found once; the top ten carry approximately 3.9%. Sequencing input: PBMCs. The receptors originated from a man aged 50 to 59 in good health and CMV-seropositive.

The chain employs TRBV14 and TRBJ2-3; maybe TRBD2 (5 bases). The germline CDR1 and CDR2 sequences are SGHDN and FVKESK. This CDR3 comprises 15 residues. The V gene lost 4 bases and the J gene lost 2 bases, with 13 bases spanning the gap. CDR3 sequence: CASSLRMEVTDTQYF. The DNA for the CDR3 is TGTGCCAGCAGCCTCCGGATGGAGGTCACAGATACGCAGTATTTT.

This clone was seen once. The V and J genes are TRBV5-5 and TRBJ2-7, with 7 nucleotides matching TRBD1. V shed 3 bases, J shed 2 bases, and the junction held 8 bases outside the gene matches. The germline gives CDR1 SGHKS, CDR2 YYEKEE (reference sequence). This CDR3 contains 15 residues. This CDR3 is CASSYLGQAPYEQYF. CDR3 sequence (DNA): TGTGCCAGCAGCTACCTCGGACAGGCTCCCTACGAGCAGTACTTC.

The J gene is TRBJ2-7, the V gene TRBV18; 9 positions match TRBD1. The length of the CDR3 is 15 residues. CDR1 is KGHSH, CDR2 LQKENI, per germline. Losses at the gene ends were 0 bases for V and 6 bases for J; bases not matched to a gene: 6. CDR3 DNA: TGTGCCAGCTCACCACCTGGACAGGGGAGGATCGAGCAGTACTTC. Translation: CASSPPGQGRIEQYF.

The J gene is TRBJ1-6, the V gene TRBV5-1; 8 bases are a match to TRBD1. Germline CDR1 reads SGHRS; CDR2 reads YFSETQ. This CDR3 is built from 16 residues. V was pared by 0 bases and J by 5 bases, with 4 bases of the junction left unmatched. This chain's CDR3 is CASSLGRGQDNSPLHF. The CDR3 region has the DNA TGCGCCAGCAGCTTGGGCAGGGGGCAAGATAATTCACCCCTCCACTTT.

V is TRBV15 and J is TRBJ1-4, with TRBD1 identical over 10 bases. CDR3 length: 16 amino acids. Germline values: CDR1 LNHNV, CDR2 YYDKDF (reference sequence). V shed 5 bases and J 5 bases; nucleotides not matched to a gene: 8. In DNA form, the CDR3 reads TGTGCCACCAGCCAAGGACAGGGGGGCGGAAATGAAAAACTGTTTTTT. Residues: CATSQGQGGGNEKLFF.

This chain links TRBV6-1 with TRBJ2-7; tentatively, D is TRBD1 (6 bases). V was cut by 3 bases and J by 0 bases, with 12 bases left in between. Germline V gene sequence: CDR1 MNHNS, CDR2 SASEGT. This CDR3 is built from 15 residues. The CDR3 reads CASSDPGDISYEQYF. The CDR3 coding sequence is TGTGCCAGCAGTGACCCAGGGGACATCTCCTACGAGCAGTACTTC.

The chain uses TRBV10-3 and TRBJ2-5, with 10 bases fitting TRBD2. V trimming: 6 bases; J trimming: 5 bases; junction bases outside the gene matches: 6. The CDR3 is 14 amino acids. CDR1 and CDR2 from the germline V gene are ENHRY and SYGVKD. Written as DNA, the CDR3 is TGTGCCATCAGAGACAGCGGGAGGGGCGAGACCCAGTACTTC. Amino acid sequence: CAIRDSGRGETQYF.

V is TRBV28 and J is TRBJ2-4, with D perhaps matching TRBD1 (6 bases). Germline V lookup: CDR1 MDHEN, CDR2 SYDVKM. V was pared by 6 bases and J by 1 base, with 10 bases between. There are 14 residues in the CDR3. CDR3 sequence reads: CASRPTGAKNIQYF. The CDR3 DNA reads as TGTGCCAGCAGGCCCACAGGGGCCAAAAACATTCAGTACTTC.

In nucleotides, the CDR3 is TGTGCCAGCAGTGACAATTACGGATCCTACGAGCAGTACTTC. Amino acid sequence: CASSDNYGSYEQYF. This chain joins TRBV6-5 and TRBJ2-7; D unresolved. CDR1 and CDR2 (germline): MNHEY, SVGAGI. This CDR3 region has 14 residues. V was cut by 5 bases and J by 1 base, with 12 bases left in between.

This clone was detected a few times. The V call is TRBV19, the J call TRBJ1-5, with TRBD1 identical over 8 bases. This CDR3 has 13 amino acids. The germline CDR1 and CDR2 sequences are LNHDA and SQIVND (reference sequence). Trimming took 8 bases from V and 2 from J; bases not matched to a gene: 2. The CDR3 protein is CASRQGRNQPQHF. In nucleotides, the CDR3 is TGTGCCAGTCGACAGGGGCGCAATCAGCCCCAGCATTTT.

This clone was seen more than once but under ten times. The chain joins TRBV19 to TRBJ1-4; 7 positions agree with TRBD1. This CDR3 spans 14 amino acids. Germline lookup yields CDR1 LNHDA and CDR2 SQIVND (reference sequence). Trimming took 3 bases from V and 10 from J; bases not matched to a gene: 8. The CDR3 protein is CASSMGQGVGKLFF. The CDR3 nucleotides are TGTGCCAGTAGTATGGGGCAGGGGGTCGGAAAACTGTTTTTT.

A few counts support this clone. The CDR3: CASSQDPESSYNSPLHF. CDR3 in DNA: TGCGCCAGCAGCCAAGATCCCGAGAGCTCCTATAATTCACCCCTCCACTTT. This chain links TRBV4-3 with TRBJ1-6; D gene uncertain. This CDR3 spans 17 amino acids. V gave up 0 bases and J gave up 0 bases, with 9 bases separating them. Germline values: CDR1 LGHNA, CDR2 YSLEER.

The J gene is TRBJ2-1, the V gene TRBV19; D is possibly TRBD2 (6 bases). The CDR3 has 16 amino acids. CDR1 LNHDA and CDR2 SQIVND come from the germline V gene (reference sequence). Trimming took off 5 bases at V and 7 bases at J, with 21 bases between the two ends. CDR3 nucleotide sequence: TGTGCCAGTAGTGCGGGACTGATGGGGGTTAAAAATGAGCAGTTCTTC. Its protein is CASSAGLMGVKNEQFF.

A remark on this clone: Other DNA sequences of this sample code for an identical CDR3. The rearrangement joins TRBV2 to TRBJ2-3, with 8 bases identical to TRBD2. The V segment lost 1 base and the J segment 4 bases; nucleotides outside the gene matches: 4. CDR3 length: 15 amino acids. Per germline, CDR1 SNHLY and CDR2 FYNNEI. The CDR3: CASSEEGTSADTQYF. CDR3 bases: TGTGCCAGCAGTGAAGAAGGGACTAGTGCAGATACGCAGTATTTT.

J is TRBJ1-1 and V is TRBV6-5, with 9 positions matching TRBD1. In germline, CDR1 is MNHEY, CDR2 SVGAGI. The CDR3 contains 14 residues. V lost 10 bases to trimming and J lost 5 bases; unmatched junction nucleotides: 11. The CDR3 region has the DNA TGTGCCATCGAAAACAGGGGGCGTTTAACTGAAGCTTTCTTT. This translates into CAIENRGRLTEAFF.

This rearrangement joins TRBV19 to TRBJ1-2, with D possibly being TRBD1 (6 bases). This CDR3 has 15 residues. Trimming took off 7 bases at V and 7 bases at J, with 22 bases between the two ends. The germline gives CDR1 LNHDA, CDR2 SQIVND (reference sequence). In nucleotides, the CDR3 is TGTGCCAGTACCCTATCCAGGGGTGGGGATCCTGGCTACACCTTC. It encodes CASTLSRGGDPGYTF.

The rearrangement uses TRBV2 and TRBJ2-2, with 9 bases that match TRBD1. Germline lookup yields CDR1 SNHLY and CDR2 FYNNEI. V lost 6 bases, J lost 5 bases, and 4 bases stayed unmatched. This CDR3 contains 14 residues. The CDR3 bases are TGTGCCAGCAGGGGGACAGGGAAGACCGGGGAGCTGTTTTTT. Translated, it gives CASRGTGKTGELFF.

The V and J genes are TRBV28 and TRBJ1-1; 8 bases agree with TRBD1. The CDR3 is made up of 18 amino acids. The trim removed 6 bases at V and 0 bases at J, leaving 15 bases unmatched. Looked up from germline, CDR1 is MDHEN and CDR2 is SYDVKM. The DNA of the CDR3 is TGTGCCAGCAGCTCCGTCTACAGGGGGTACCGCATGAACACTGAAGCTTTCTTT. Amino acids: CASSSVYRGYRMNTEAFF. The full variable domain, its missing parts supplied by reference TRBV28 and TRBJ1-1, is DVKVTQSSRYLVKRTGEKVFLECVQDMDHENMFWYRQDPGLGLRLIYFSYDVKMKEKGDIPEGYSVSREKKERFSLILESASTNQTSMYLCASSSVYRGYRMNTEAFFGQGTRLTVV.

The V gene is TRBV19, the J gene TRBJ2-7; 9 bases fit TRBD1. Germline CDR1 and CDR2: LNHDA and SQIVND (reference sequence). The CDR3 is 15 amino acids. The J segment lost 3 bases and the V segment lost 2 bases, leaving 5 bases of the junction unmatched. CDR3 nucleotide sequence: TGTGCCAGTAGTATACCGGGACAGGGAGTCTACGAGCAGTACTTC. It is translated as CASSIPGQGVYEQYF. The complete variable domain, with remaining parts taken from reference TRBV19 and TRBJ2-7, reads DGGITQSPKYLFRKEGQNVTLSCEQNLNHDAMYWYRQDPGQGLRLIYYSQIVNDFQKGDIAEGYSVSREKKESFPLTVTSAQKNPTAFYLCASSIPGQGVYEQYFGPGTRLTVT.

As for this clone: An end of the junction differs from the germline gene, which may be a read error. J is TRBJ2-3 and V is TRBV7-3; TRBD2 agrees at 7 bases. CDR3 length: 15 amino acids. Looked up from germline, CDR1 is SGHTA and CDR2 is FQGTGA. The CDR3 bases are TGTGCCAGCAGTTTAACTAGCGACCTCACAGATACGCAGTATTTT. Amino acids: CASSLTSDLTDTQYF.

This clone was picked up one time. The J gene is TRBJ2-3, the V gene TRBV5-4, with D unresolved. The CDR3 sequence is 14 residues long. Germline V CDR1 and CDR2: SGHNT, YYREEE (reference sequence). Trimming removed 0 bases from V and 5 bases from J, with 10 bases in between. For the CDR3, the DNA is TGTGCCAGCAGCTTGGATGGCCCTAGAGATACGCAGTATTTT. This sequence encodes CASSLDGPRDTQYF.

The rearrangement joins TRBV5-1 to TRBJ1-2; D remains unclear. The CDR3 is 15 residues long. The V gene lost 0 bases and the J gene lost 2 bases, with 11 bases spanning the gap. From germline, CDR1 is SGHRS and CDR2 YFSETQ. The CDR3 DNA reads as TGCGCCAGCAGCTTGGATAGCAGTGGGAACTATGGCTACACCTTC. This translates into CASSLDSSGNYGYTF.

V usage is TRBV7-9 and J usage is TRBJ1-1; no clear D. V was trimmed by 1 base and J by 2 bases, leaving 8 bases between them. In germline, CDR1 is SEHNR, CDR2 FQNEAQ (reference sequence). This CDR3 has 14 amino acids. The CDR3, as DNA: TGTGCCAGCAGCTTAGTTGCAGGCAACACTGAAGCTTTCTTT. This sequence encodes CASSLVAGNTEAFF.

A remark on this clone: Different DNA sequences within this sample yield the same CDR3. V gene TRBV18 combines with J gene TRBJ1-1; a possible D gene is TRBD1 (5 bases). The CDR3 length is 14 residues. V gave up 2 bases and J gave up 1 base, with 8 bases separating them. The germline gives CDR1 KGHSH, CDR2 LQKENI. CDR3 coding DNA: TGTGCCAGCTCACCAGCGGGGCGGAACACTGAAGCTTTCTTT. Translating gives CASSPAGRNTEAFF.

This chain links TRBV7-2 with TRBJ2-1; 15 positions match TRBD2. The CDR3 is made up of 17 amino acids. Per germline, CDR1 SGHTA and CDR2 FQGNSA. J was trimmed by 9 bases and V by 4 bases; bases with no gene match: 10. The CDR3 sequence: CASSSGLAGGPKSEQFF. The CDR3 coding sequence is TGTGCCAGCAGCTCTGGACTAGCGGGGGGGCCTAAGAGTGAGCAGTTCTTC.